This T cell receptor (beta chain) came from a study of OX40 agonist ivuxolimab in advanced cancers. Germline V gene sequence: CDR1 SGHAT, CDR2 FQNNGV. Trimming stripped 5 bases from V and 6 bases from J, with 9 bases between. The CDR3 extends over 12 amino acids. This clone was observed a few times. Sequencing used immunoSEQ multiplex PCR; TCRdb keeps in-frame clones, though not all of them. The repertoire consists of approximately 80,000 clones, with approximately 85% occurring once and the leading ten covering roughly 3.4%. This chain connects TRBV11-2 to TRBJ2-3; D gene ambiguous. The sequence was obtained from an adult with an advanced solid tumor such as melanoma, head and neck, liver or kidney cancer. Here the sequenced sample was CD4+ or CD8+ T cells sorted from blood, taken in a trial of the OX40 agonist ivuxolimab. CDR3 residues: CASSLSEDTQYF. The CDR3 nucleotides are TGTGCCAGCAGCCTTTCTGAGGATACGCAGTATTTT.